A selection of T cell receptor beta chains follows, all from one sample in a study of blood T cell repertoires in COVID-19. This table comes from immunoSEQ multiplex PCR, and its TCRdb copy is limited to in-frame clones, with some not included. The sample holds approximately 140,000 clones, 80% seen once. Sequencing input: peripheral blood. Every receptor here comes from a man aged 55 to 70 with active or convalescent COVID-19. CDR3s include the opening cysteine and the closing phenylalanine or tryptophan. A D gene is named only where the DNA matches it firmly. Part of the rows lack a size; the others show once, few, many or a class for expanded clones.

V,D,size,J,CDR3,DNA
TRBV7-9,TRBD2,.,TRBJ2-7,CASSLRLAGGTYEQYF,TGTGCCAGCAGCTTACGACTAGCGGGGGGCACCTACGAGCAGTACTTC
TRBV6-5,.,.,TRBJ1-1,CASSFHGGGTEAFF,TGTGCCAGCAGCTTCCACGGGGGGGGAACTGAAGCTTTCTTT
TRBV13,TRBD2,.,TRBJ2-1,CASSWWASGTQDEQFF,TGTGCCAGCAGCTGGTGGGCTAGCGGGACCCAGGATGAGCAGTTCTTC
TRBV12-5,TRBD2,.,TRBJ2-1,CASGLWTFSGANEQFF,TGTGCTAGTGGTTTGTGGACTTTCAGCGGGGCCAATGAGCAGTTCTTC
TRBV5-4,.,.,TRBJ2-5,CASSPYQETQYF,TGTGCCAGCAGCCCTTACCAAGAGACCCAGTACTTC
TRBV6-5,.,.,TRBJ1-3,CASSYSFVGNTIYF,TGTGCCAGCAGTTACTCATTCGTAGGAAACACCATATATTTT
TRBV5-1,TRBD1,.,TRBJ2-2,CASSLGPGTGDTGELFF,TGCGCCAGCAGCTTAGGTCCCGGGACAGGAGACACCGGGGAGCTGTTTTTT
TRBV5-3,TRBD1,.,TRBJ2-5,CARSLGQRKETQYF,TGTGCCAGAAGCCTGGGACAGCGCAAAGAGACCCAGTACTTC
TRBV7-2,.,few,TRBJ2-2,CASSPPWGVNPGELFF,TGTGCCAGCAGCCCTCCGTGGGGGGTAAACCCCGGGGAGCTGTTTTTT
TRBV6-4,TRBD2,.,TRBJ2-3,CASSASGRGGDTQYF,TGTGCCAGCAGTGCTAGCGGGAGAGGGGGAGATACGCAGTATTTT
TRBV19,TRBD2,.,TRBJ2-1,CASNPSSGSTSYNEQFF,TGTGCCAGTAACCCCTCTAGCGGGAGTACTTCCTACAATGAGCAGTTCTTC
TRBV3-1/TRBV3-2,.,.,TRBJ1-2,CASSPFQGFNYGYTF,TGTGCCAGCAGCCCCTTCCAGGGTTTTAACTATGGCTACACCTTC
TRBV9,TRBD2,.,TRBJ2-2,CASSTSGQNTGELFF,TGTGCCAGCAGCACTAGCGGCCAGAACACCGGGGAGCTGTTTTTT
TRBV7-8,.,.,TRBJ1-1,CASSLVAGTEAFF,TGTGCCAGCAGCTTAGTGGCGGGAACTGAAGCTTTCTTT
TRBV19,.,.,TRBJ2-7,CASSISPGQYEQYF,TGTGCCAGTAGTATTTCCCCAGGGCAGTACGAGCAGTACTTC
TRBV7-8,.,.,TRBJ1-1,CASSSQYLNTEAFF,TGTGCCAGCAGCTCTCAGTACCTCAACACTGAAGCTTTCTTT
TRBV6-2/TRBV6-3,TRBD1,few,TRBJ1-1,CASSPWTGGDTEAFF,TGTGCCAGCAGTCCCTGGACAGGGGGAGACACTGAAGCTTTCTTT
TRBV14,TRBD1,.,TRBJ2-4,CASSQQGVGLNIQYF,TGTGCCAGCAGCCAACAGGGGGTTGGGTTGAACATTCAGTACTTC
TRBV6-5,TRBD2,.,TRBJ2-5,CASSPGLAGAETQYF,TGTGCCAGCAGCCCGGGACTAGCGGGAGCAGAGACCCAGTACTTC
TRBV5-4,.,.,TRBJ1-2,CASSLGAIRGPANYGYTF,TGTGCCAGCAGCTTAGGGGCCATCAGGGGCCCAGCTAACTATGGCTACACCTTC
TRBV7-2,.,.,TRBJ2-5,CASSHPQGGQETQYF,TGTGCCAGCAGCCACCCCCAGGGAGGACAAGAGACCCAGTACTTC
TRBV5-1,.,.,TRBJ2-1,CASSTGQYNEQFF,TGCGCCAGCAGCACCGGACAGTACAATGAGCAGTTCTTC
TRBV24-1,.,.,TRBJ2-2,CATSGQTSNTGELFF,TGTGCCACCAGTGGACAGACATCGAACACCGGGGAGCTGTTTTTT
TRBV6-2/TRBV6-3,TRBD1,.,TRBJ1-5,CASSYARTGGNQPQHF,TGTGCCAGCAGTTACGCCCGGACAGGCGGCAATCAGCCCCAGCATTTT
TRBV2,.,.,TRBJ1-1,CASSSYSRNTEAFF,TGTGCCAGCAGTTCGTACAGCAGGAACACTGAAGCTTTCTTT
TRBV5-1,.,.,TRBJ2-5,CASSFRAPIGETQYF,TGCGCCAGCAGCTTCAGGGCCCCAATAGGAGAGACCCAGTACTTC
TRBV30,.,.,TRBJ1-1,CAWSSGPGRANTEAFF,TGTGCCTGGAGCTCCGGACCGGGCAGGGCGAACACTGAAGCTTTCTTT
TRBV7-2,.,.,TRBJ2-7,CASSEGYADEQYF,TGTGCCAGCAGCGAGGGATACGCGGACGAGCAGTACTTC
TRBV9,.,.,TRBJ1-5,CASSVGGRQDNQPQHF,TGTGCCAGCAGCGTAGGCGGGAGACAGGACAATCAGCCCCAGCATTTT
TRBV28,TRBD1,.,TRBJ2-5,CASSDTGGQETQYF,TGTGCCAGCAGCGATACAGGGGGCCAAGAGACCCAGTACTTC
TRBV9,TRBD1,.,TRBJ1-4,CASSASGTGYEKLFF,TGTGCCAGCAGCGCCTCCGGGACAGGGTATGAAAAACTGTTTTTT
TRBV6-6,TRBD1,once,TRBJ1-3,CASRPGGTTGNTIYF,TGTGCCAGCAGGCCAGGGGGCACGACGGGAAACACCATATATTTT
TRBV29-1,TRBD1,.,TRBJ2-2,CSAAILGQGALLNTGELFF,TGCAGCGCCGCCATATTGGGACAGGGGGCACTTCTGAACACCGGGGAGCTGTTTTTT
TRBV7-9,TRBD1,.,TRBJ1-2,CASSLPTGIYGYTF,TGTGCCAGCAGCCTACCGACAGGGATCTATGGCTACACCTTC
TRBV7-8,.,.,TRBJ2-3,CASSLAEATDTQYF,TGTGCCAGCAGCTTAGCTGAAGCCACAGATACGCAGTATTTT
TRBV12-3/TRBV12-4,.,.,TRBJ2-3,CASTLSSADTQYF,TGTGCCAGCACTCTTAGCAGCGCAGATACGCAGTATTTT
TRBV6-5,.,.,TRBJ2-7,CASTLFDKAYEQYF,TGTGCCAGCACCCTCTTCGACAAGGCCTACGAGCAGTACTTC
TRBV12-3/TRBV12-4,TRBD1,.,TRBJ2-5,CASGQGGETQYF,TGTGCCAGCGGACAGGGAGGAGAGACCCAGTACTTC
TRBV28,.,few,TRBJ1-2,CASSPSGRTNYGYTF,TGTGCCAGCAGTCCTTCTGGGAGGACTAACTATGGCTACACCTTC
TRBV28,.,.,TRBJ1-5,CASSLLHQPQHF,TGTGCCAGCAGTTTGCTACATCAGCCCCAGCATTTT
TRBV9,TRBD1,.,TRBJ2-7,CASSVGGRTGSAYEQYF,TGTGCCAGCAGCGTAGGGGGTAGGACAGGGAGCGCCTACGAGCAGTACTTC
TRBV18,.,many,TRBJ2-7,CASSSSGGLGEQYF,TGTGCCAGCTCATCGAGCGGAGGGCTGGGGGAGCAGTACTTC
TRBV27,.,once,TRBJ1-5,CASSLRYRDGQPQHF,TGTGCCAGCAGTTTGAGGTACAGGGACGGTCAGCCCCAGCATTTT
TRBV3-1/TRBV3-2,.,.,TRBJ2-3,CASRVRDTQYF,TGTGCCAGCAGAGTCAGAGATACGCAGTATTTT
TRBV5-1,TRBD1,.,TRBJ2-7,CASSLGQGGTEQYF,TGCGCCAGCAGCTTGGGACAGGGGGGGACGGAGCAGTACTTC
TRBV5-1,TRBD1,.,TRBJ2-7,CASSPRDRGYEQYF,TGCGCCAGCAGCCCCCGGGACAGGGGGTACGAGCAGTACTTC
TRBV3-1/TRBV3-2,.,.,TRBJ1-1,CASSPNRDEAFF,TGTGCCAGCAGCCCCAACAGGGATGAAGCTTTCTTT
TRBV28,.,.,TRBJ1-5,CASSLRPGRVGNQPQHF,TGTGCCAGCAGCCTTCGGCCGGGCAGGGTCGGCAATCAGCCCCAGCATTTT
TRBV19,TRBD1,.,TRBJ2-1,CASQDHKGARTLNEQFF,TGTGCCAGTCAAGACCATAAGGGGGCTCGTACACTAAATGAGCAGTTCTTC
TRBV24-1,TRBD1,.,TRBJ1-2,CATSDQDRGYGYTF,TGTGCCACCAGTGACCAGGACAGGGGCTATGGCTACACCTTC